What follows are 14 T cell receptor beta chains derived from one specimen sequenced in a study of blood T cell repertoires in COVID-19. Data came from immunoSEQ multiplex PCR; TCRdb stores just in-frame clones and leaves some out. The table shows approximately 250,000 clones, with 75% to 85% occurring only once. The specimen was peripheral blood. These receptors were obtained from a man in his forties or fifties with COVID-19, enrolled during active disease.

The chain employs TRBV30 and TRBJ2-3; D gene ambiguous. Germline-derived CDR1 and CDR2 are GTSNPN and SVGIG (reference sequence). Trimming shortened V by 8 bases and J by 0 bases, and 9 bases separated the two germline ends. CDR3 size: 12 residues. The CDR3 sequence is CAARLSTDTQYF. The CDR3 region has the DNA TGTGCCGCGCGGTTAAGCACAGATACGCAGTATTTT.

The V call is TRBV19, the J call TRBJ2-1; tentatively, D is TRBD1 (5 bases). Deletions cut 3 bases from V and 0 bases from J, with 21 bases between. Germline values: CDR1 LNHDA, CDR2 SQIVND (reference sequence). CDR3 length: 19 residues. CDR3 bases: TGTGCCAGTAGTATCCAACCAGGGATGACATCCTTCTCCTACAATGAGCAGTTCTTC. Translation gives CASSIQPGMTSFSYNEQFF.

In DNA form, the CDR3 reads TGTGCCAGCAGCTTAGTACTAGCACAGAAGACCCAGTACTTC. This encodes CASSLVLAQKTQYF. The chain is built from TRBV7-2 and TRBJ2-5; a possible D gene is TRBD2 (6 bases). This CDR3 is 14 amino acids long. CDR1 and CDR2 (germline): SGHTA, FQGNSA. V was pared by 1 base and J by 6 bases, with 12 bases between.

As for this clone: Since the CDR3 does not end with the conserved phenylalanine or tryptophan, this likely comes from a read error. The DNA is omitted, as the CDR3 cannot be located on it reliably, and the CDR3 follows TCRdb's listing. The rearrangement links TRBV4-3 to TRBJ2-7; the table's D call, TRBD2, has no DNA check behind it. The CDR3 comprises 8 residues, both ends counted. Per germline, CDR1 LGHNA and CDR2 YSLEER. CDR3: CASSHPQR.

The chain couples TRBV19 to TRBJ2-7, with TRBD1 matching 7 bases. Per germline, CDR1 LNHDA and CDR2 SQIVND (reference sequence). After removal of 3 bases from V and 9 bases from J, the junction contained 8 bases not matched to a gene. The CDR3 runs to 13 residues. The CDR3 DNA follows: TGTGCCAGTAGTATGAGGACTTCAGGGGGGCAGTACTTC. Its translation: CASSMRTSGGQYF.

The rearrangement links TRBV5-4 to TRBJ2-2; 10 bases fit TRBD1. Per the germline V gene, CDR1 is SGHNT and CDR2 is YYREEE (reference sequence). The CDR3 has 17 residues. V was clipped by 4 bases and J by 4 bases; unmatched bases: 10. As DNA, the CDR3 is TGTGCCAGCAGCCCAAAGGGACAGGGGTTGGCCACCGGGGAGCTGTTTTTT. Amino acid sequence: CASSPKGQGLATGELFF.

The chain carries TRBV7-2 and TRBJ1-2, with 9 bases that match TRBD1. This CDR3 has 15 residues. V was clipped by 0 bases and J by 7 bases; unmatched bases: 6. Germline V gene sequence: CDR1 SGHTA, CDR2 FQGNSA. CDR3 sequence reads: CASSLALQGASGYTF. The DNA for the CDR3 is TGTGCCAGCAGCTTAGCGCTACAGGGGGCAAGTGGCTACACCTTC.

This sequence joins TRBV5-1 and TRBJ1-5, with TRBD1 matching 10 bases. CDR3 length: 15 amino acids. Trimming at V came to 3 bases and at J to 5 bases, leaving 5 bases not matched to a gene. CDR1 is SGHRS, CDR2 YFSETQ, per germline. In DNA form, the CDR3 reads TGCGCCAGCAGCTCCGGACAGGGGGGACATCAGCCCCAGCATTTT. Amino acid sequence: CASSSGQGGHQPQHF.

The chain uses TRBV3-1 (or the pseudogene TRBV3-2) and TRBJ2-7; TRBD2 agrees at 8 bases. The length of the CDR3 is 13 residues. CDR1 is LGHDT and CDR2 is YNNKEL in the germline V gene (reference sequence). The ends lost 1 base at V and 6 bases at J; junction bases unmatched: 2. CDR3 loop: CASSQAGGLEQYF. In DNA, the CDR3 is TGTGCCAGCAGCCAAGCGGGGGGGCTCGAGCAGTACTTC.

This clone was observed a single time. V and J are TRBV3-1 (or the pseudogene TRBV3-2) and TRBJ2-1, with TRBD1 identical over 9 bases. From germline, CDR1 is LGHDT and CDR2 YNNKEL (reference sequence). The J segment lost 7 bases and the V segment lost 1 base, leaving 11 bases of the junction unmatched. The length of the CDR3 is 17 residues. This CDR3 reads CASSQALRGQGKNEQFF. DNA of the CDR3: TGTGCCAGCAGCCAAGCTCTCCGGGGACAGGGTAAGAATGAGCAGTTCTTC.

A note on this clone: Additional DNA sequences in this sample encode the identical CDR3. This sequence joins TRBV9 and TRBJ1-4; TRBD1 agrees at 7 bases. CDR1 SGDLS and CDR2 YYNGEE come from the germline V gene. The CDR3 runs to 14 residues. The J segment lost 8 bases and the V segment lost 0 bases, leaving 4 bases of the junction unmatched. This chain's CDR3 is CASSVGQGGEKLFF. CDR3 nucleotide sequence: TGTGCCAGCAGCGTAGGACAGGGAGGCGAAAAACTGTTTTTT.

The chain recombines TRBV10-3 with TRBJ2-5, with 16 bases aligning to TRBD2. CDR3 size: 16 residues. The germline V gene has CDR1 ENHRY and CDR2 SYGVKD. V lost 5 bases and J lost 5; bases outside the gene matches: 5. CDR3 protein: CAISSGLAGGLETQYF. CDR3 nucleotide sequence: TGTGCCATCAGTTCGGGACTAGCGGGGGGGTTGGAGACCCAGTACTTC.

The genes are TRBV3-1 (or the pseudogene TRBV3-2) and TRBJ2-7; D remains unclear. V was shortened by 8 bases and J by 1 base, with 9 bases between the two germline ends. CDR1 and CDR2 from the germline V gene are LGHDT and YNNKEL (reference sequence). The CDR3 loop spans 12 amino acids. The CDR3 is CASGSRSYEQYF. The CDR3 nucleotides read TGTGCCAGCGGTAGTCGGTCCTACGAGCAGTACTTC.

The gene calls are TRBV27 and TRBJ2-5, with D tentatively TRBD1 (5 bases). Germline V lookup: CDR1 MNHEY, CDR2 SMNVEV (reference sequence). The CDR3 consists of 15 residues. The germline V and J ends were trimmed by 0 bases and 2 bases, with 10 bases remaining between them. CDR3 protein: CASSLSRQKQETQYF. CDR3 DNA sequence: TGTGCCAGCAGTTTATCGCGACAGAAACAAGAGACCCAGTACTTC.